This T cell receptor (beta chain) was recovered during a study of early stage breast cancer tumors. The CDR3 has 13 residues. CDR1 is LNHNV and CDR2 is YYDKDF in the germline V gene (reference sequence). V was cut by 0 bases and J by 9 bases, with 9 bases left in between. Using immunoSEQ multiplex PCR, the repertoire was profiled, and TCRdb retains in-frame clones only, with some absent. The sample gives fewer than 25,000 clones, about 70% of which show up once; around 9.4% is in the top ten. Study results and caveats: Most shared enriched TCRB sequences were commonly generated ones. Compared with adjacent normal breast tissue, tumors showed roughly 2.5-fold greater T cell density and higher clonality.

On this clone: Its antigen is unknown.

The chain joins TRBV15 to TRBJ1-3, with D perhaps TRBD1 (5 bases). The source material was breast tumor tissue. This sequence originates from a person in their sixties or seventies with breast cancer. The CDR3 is CATSRDRVPTIYF. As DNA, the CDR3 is TGTGCCACCAGCAGAGACAGGGTGCCCACCATATATTTT. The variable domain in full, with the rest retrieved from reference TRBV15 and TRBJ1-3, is DAMVIQNPRYQVTQFGKPVTLSCSQTLNHNVMYWYQQKSSQAPKLLFHYYDKDFNNEADTPDNFQSRRPNTSFCFLDIRSPGLGDTAMYLCATSRDRVPTIYFGEGSWLTVV.